The present entry profiles one T cell receptor beta chain with its context. Its matching antigen is unknown. Amplified TCR beta CDR3 regions derived from RNA transcripts. First-round RT-PCR with HTBI primers amplified the TCR CDR3 region. Each CDR3 protein gets one entry after TCRdb re-called the multiplex PCR reads with MiXCR. There are a few hundred thousand distinct CDR3 sequences in the sample; roughly 16% occur only once, and around 3.3% lies in the top ten. This sample was taken from a study of T cells in Graves' hyperthyroidism and ophthalmopathy. Study-wide findings and caveats: The majority of expanded thyroid clonotypes above 0.001 also appeared in blood.

Clinical Activity Scores of at least 3, NOSPECS grades of at least 4 and durations under 3 months characterized ophthalmopathy patients. Using approximately 10 ml of fresh peripheral blood, PBMCs were prepared. Sequencing was carried out using blood. The clonotype comes from a middle-aged woman with Graves' ophthalmopathy.

This CDR3 is CASRLAADTQYF. The CDR3 nucleotides read TGTGCCAGCAGACTAGCTGCAGATACGCAGTATTTT. The chain recombines TRBV27 with TRBJ2-3; D is perhaps TRBD2 (6 bases). V lost 6 bases, J lost 4 bases, and 8 bases lay in between. CDR3 length: 12 amino acids. Germline-derived CDR1 and CDR2 are MNHEY and SMNVEV (reference sequence).